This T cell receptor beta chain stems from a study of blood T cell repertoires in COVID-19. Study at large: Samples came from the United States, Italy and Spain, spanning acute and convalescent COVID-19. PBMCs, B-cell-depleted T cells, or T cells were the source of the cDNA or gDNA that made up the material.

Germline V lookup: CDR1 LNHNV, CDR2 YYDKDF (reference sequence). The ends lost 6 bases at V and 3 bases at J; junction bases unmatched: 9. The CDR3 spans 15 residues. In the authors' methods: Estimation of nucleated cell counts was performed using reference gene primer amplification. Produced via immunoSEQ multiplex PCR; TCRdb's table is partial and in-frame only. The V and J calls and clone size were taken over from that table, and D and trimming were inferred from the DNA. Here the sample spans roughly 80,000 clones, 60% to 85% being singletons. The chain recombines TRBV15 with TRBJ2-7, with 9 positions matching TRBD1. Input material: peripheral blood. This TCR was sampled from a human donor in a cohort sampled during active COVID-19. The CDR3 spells CATRHQRQGVYEQYF. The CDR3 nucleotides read TGTGCCACCAGGCACCAAAGACAGGGGGTCTACGAGCAGTACTTC.